What follows are 24 T cell receptor beta chains derived from one specimen sequenced in a study of immune cell composition in non-small cell lung cancer. The normal lung sample lay at least 3 cm, and maximally far, from the tumour. Data came from immunoSEQ multiplex PCR; TCRdb stores just in-frame clones and leaves some out. The data show thousands of clones, around four fifths seen once. Input material: non-adjacent lung tissue. These receptors all come from a human donor with non-small cell lung cancer.

The rearrangement uses TRBV6-1 and TRBJ1-4; D not resolved. The germline CDR1 and CDR2 sequences are MNHNS and SASEGT. The CDR3 is 15 amino acids. V was trimmed by 4 bases and J by 0 bases, leaving 9 bases between them. The CDR3 region is CASSVFSSTNEKLFF. In nucleotides, the CDR3 is TGTGCCAGCAGTGTCTTCAGCTCAACTAATGAAAAACTGTTTTTT.

This chain joins TRBV19 and TRBJ1-1; D may be TRBD1 (5 bases). Per the germline V gene, CDR1 is LNHDA and CDR2 is SQIVND (reference sequence). This CDR3 region has 16 residues. Trimming left V 3 bases short and J 1 base short, with 15 bases between. The CDR3 reads CASSIMAGRPNTEAFF. The CDR3 bases are TGTGCCAGTAGTATCATGGCAGGGCGCCCGAACACTGAAGCTTTCTTT.

The genes are TRBV9 and TRBJ2-5; 9 bases match TRBD2. This CDR3 has 15 residues. V was clipped by 4 bases and J by 5 bases; unmatched bases: 9. Germline CDR1 and CDR2: SGDLS and YYNGEE. The CDR3 region has the DNA TGTGCCAGCAGCCCCGGGGGCGGGAGGGATGAGACCCAGTACTTC. Its translation: CASSPGGGRDETQYF.

V usage is TRBV11-1 and J usage is TRBJ2-1, with D perhaps matching TRBD1 (6 bases). The CDR3 extends over 15 amino acids. V was cut by 3 bases and J by 3 bases, with 12 bases left in between. The germline CDR1 and CDR2 sequences are SGHAT and FQDESV (reference sequence). CDR3 protein: CASSFRGAYYNEQFF. CDR3 nucleotides: TGTGCCAGCAGCTTCAGGGGCGCGTACTACAATGAGCAGTTCTTC.

This clone was observed a single time. V is TRBV11-3 and J is TRBJ2-7; 7 positions agree with TRBD2. V lost 4 bases and J lost 5; bases outside the gene matches: 11. The CDR3 covers 15 residues. Per germline, CDR1 SGHNT and CDR2 YENEEA. The CDR3 spells CASSSFEGGPHEQYF. The CDR3 nucleotides read TGTGCCAGCAGCTCCTTTGAGGGAGGGCCACACGAGCAGTACTTC.

The rearrangement uses TRBV9 and TRBJ1-3; D call uncertain. The CDR3 consists of 14 residues. Looked up from germline, CDR1 is SGDLS and CDR2 is YYNGEE. Trimming took off 0 bases at V and 0 bases at J, with 4 bases between the two ends. CDR3 sequence: CASSVVDSGNTIYF. DNA for the CDR3: TGTGCCAGCAGCGTAGTTGACTCTGGAAACACCATATATTTT.

The J gene is TRBJ2-1, the V gene TRBV18; 12 bases map to TRBD2. Trimming removed 5 bases from V and 6 bases from J; junction bases left unmatched: 17. The CDR3 totals 19 residues. Germline lookup yields CDR1 KGHSH and CDR2 LQKENI. The CDR3 DNA sequence: TGTGCCAGCTCAATCAGACTAGCGGGAGCGCAGTCCGCTGGCAATGAGCAGTTCTTC. Residues: CASSIRLAGAQSAGNEQFF.

The CDR3 DNA sequence: TGTGCCAGTAGTATAGGGGACCGAGGCACAGATACGCAGTATTTT. It yields the protein CASSIGDRGTDTQYF. The rearrangement links TRBV19 to TRBJ2-3; D tentatively reads TRBD1 or TRBD2 (5 bases each). Deletions cut 1 base from V and 1 base from J, with 9 bases between. The CDR3 sequence is 15 residues long. Per germline, CDR1 LNHDA and CDR2 SQIVND (reference sequence). The complete variable domain, with remaining parts taken from reference TRBV19 and TRBJ2-3, reads DGGITQSPKYLFRKEGQNVTLSCEQNLNHDAMYWYRQDPGQGLRLIYYSQIVNDFQKGDIAEGYSVSREKKESFPLTVTSAQKNPTAFYLCASSIGDRGTDTQYFGPGTRLTVL.

This clone was picked up a small number of times. This chain uses TRBV5-1 with TRBJ1-4; D unclear. Germline V CDR1 and CDR2: SGHRS, YFSETQ. The ends were cut back, 0 bases at V and 0 bases at J, with 15 bases in the middle. This CDR3 region has 18 residues. Here the CDR3 DNA reads TGCGCCAGCAGCTTGGGAGTCAGGAATACTCCAACTAATGAAAAACTGTTTTTT. The encoded protein is CASSLGVRNTPTNEKLFF.

The chain recombines TRBV6-5 with TRBJ2-3; D call uncertain. V lost 5 bases and J lost 5, with 11 bases in between. CDR1 and CDR2 from the germline V gene are MNHEY and SVGAGI. This CDR3 contains 13 residues. This chain's CDR3 is CASSPPAKDTQYF. CDR3 in DNA: TGTGCCAGCAGTCCTCCTGCTAAAGATACGCAGTATTTT.

The chain links TRBV6-5 to TRBJ1-2; 7 bases map to TRBD1. The V and J ends lost 2 bases and 8 bases, in that order; junction bases with no gene match: 11. CDR3 length: 15 amino acids. The germline V gene encodes CDR1 MNHEY and CDR2 SVGAGI. The CDR3 nucleotides are TGTGCCAGCAGTTACGGGACAGCGAAATGGGCAGGCTACACCTTC. Its translation is CASSYGTAKWAGYTF.

J is TRBJ1-2 and V is TRBV11-2; D call uncertain. Germline V CDR1 and CDR2: SGHAT, FQNNGV. There are 14 residues in the CDR3. Trimming took 0 bases from V and 4 from J, leaving 9 bases between them. This CDR3 reads CASSLEASVYGYTF. In nucleotides, the CDR3 is TGTGCCAGCAGCTTAGAAGCCAGCGTCTATGGCTACACCTTC.

This clone was found once. V and J are TRBV9 and TRBJ2-2; 8 bases agree with TRBD2. The CDR3 is 16 amino acids. Germline CDR1 reads SGDLS; CDR2 reads YYNGEE. The J segment lost 1 base and the V segment lost 4 bases, leaving 6 bases of the junction unmatched. CDR3: CASSSQTSVNTGELFF. Written as DNA, the CDR3 is TGTGCCAGCAGCTCCCAGACTAGCGTGAACACCGGGGAGCTGTTTTTT.

V gene TRBV6-7 combines with J gene TRBJ1-1; possible D gene TRBD1, 5 bases. TRBV6-7 belongs to the ORF category, with a function that is uncertain. This CDR3 is 15 amino acids long. Between the trimmed V and J ends, which lost 6 bases and 8 bases, there was a span of 22 bases. CDR3 residues: CASSRGGDYWSEAFF. DNA for the CDR3: TGTGCCAGCAGCCGGGGGGGGGATTACTGGTCCGAAGCTTTCTTT.

This chain links TRBV6-5 with TRBJ2-5; 7 positions agree with TRBD2. The CDR3 extends over 16 amino acids. After removal of 0 bases from V and 2 bases from J, the junction contained 6 bases not matched to a gene. Germline CDR1 MNHEY, CDR2 SVGAGI. The CDR3, as DNA: TGTGCCAGCAGTTACTCAACGGGAGGTGGACAAGAGACCCAGTACTTC. Translation: CASSYSTGGGQETQYF.

The rearrangement joins TRBV11-3 to TRBJ2-1, with 8 bases fitting TRBD2. The J segment lost 0 bases and the V segment lost 3 bases, leaving 1 base of the junction unmatched. The CDR3 runs to 15 residues. Germline CDR1 reads SGHNT; CDR2 reads YENEEA. As DNA, the CDR3 is TGTGCCAGCAGCTTTAGCGGGACCTCCTACAATGAGCAGTTCTTC. Its protein is CASSFSGTSYNEQFF. Looking up the rest from reference TRBV11-3 and TRBJ2-1 gives the full variable domain: EAGVVQSPRYKIIEKKQPVAFWCNPISGHNTLYWYLQNLGQGPELLIRYENEEAVDDSQLPKDRFSAERLKGVDSTLKIQPAELGDSAVYLCASSFSGTSYNEQFFGPGTRLTVL.

The chain couples TRBV11-3 to TRBJ2-2; possibly TRBD1 for D (5 bases). Looked up from germline, CDR1 is SGHNT and CDR2 is YENEEA. This CDR3 is 18 amino acids long. V was shortened by 0 bases and J by 4 bases, with 18 bases between the two germline ends. CDR3 in DNA: TGTGCCAGCAGCTTAGATATCGGACATCCATCGAGCACCGGGGAGCTGTTTTTT. It encodes CASSLDIGHPSSTGELFF.

The V gene is TRBV27, the J gene TRBJ2-3, with 9 bases aligning to TRBD2. The CDR3 is 17 residues long. The germline V gene has CDR1 MNHEY and CDR2 SMNVEV (reference sequence). Unmatched junction bases numbered 8, after V lost 4 bases and J lost 0 bases. CDR3 loop: CASSSPISGGSTDTQYF. The CDR3 nucleotides are TGTGCCAGCAGTTCCCCAATTAGCGGGGGAAGCACAGATACGCAGTATTTT.

CDR3 residues: CASSQDGRYKVEQYF. DNA for the CDR3: TGTGCCAGCAGCCAAGATGGGCGGTATAAGGTTGAGCAGTACTTC. The rearrangement links TRBV14 to TRBJ2-7, with D hard to call. V was pared by 0 bases and J by 7 bases, with 16 bases between. This CDR3 spans 15 amino acids. The germline V gene has CDR1 SGHDN and CDR2 FVKESK.

The rearrangement links TRBV5-4 to TRBJ2-2; weak D call: TRBD2 (6 bases). Trimming stripped 4 bases from V and 3 bases from J, with 10 bases between. The CDR3 has 14 amino acids. Germline-derived CDR1 and CDR2 are SGHNT and YYREEE (reference sequence). CDR3 loop: CASSRGSDTGELFF. DNA for the CDR3: TGTGCCAGCAGCCGGGGGTCGGACACCGGGGAGCTGTTTTTT.

This sequence joins TRBV5-1 and TRBJ2-2, with TRBD2 identical over 8 bases. Germline CDR1 and CDR2: SGHRS and YFSETQ. After removal of 0 bases from V and 5 bases from J, the junction contained 12 bases not matched to a gene. The CDR3 is 18 amino acids. The CDR3 protein is CASSLDGSGLVYTGELFF. CDR3 DNA sequence: TGCGCCAGCAGCTTGGATGGTTCGGGACTAGTCTATACCGGGGAGCTGTTTTTT.

V gene TRBV11-2 combines with J gene TRBJ2-3, with no clear D. This CDR3 has 15 amino acids. In germline, CDR1 is SGHAT, CDR2 FQNNGV. Trimming took off 1 base at V and 0 bases at J, with 8 bases between the two ends. The chain's CDR3 is CASSLARRSTDTQYF. The CDR3 nucleotides read TGTGCCAGCAGCTTAGCCAGGAGAAGCACAGATACGCAGTATTTT. Variable domain in full (rest from reference TRBV11-2 and TRBJ2-3): EAGVAQSPRYKIIEKRQSVAFWCNPISGHATLYWYQQILGQGPKLLIQFQNNGVVDDSQLPKDRFSAERLKGVDSTLKIQPAKLEDSAVYLCASSLARRSTDTQYFGPGTRLTVL.

This clone is judged large (0.1 to 1%). The CDR3 region is CASSITGGVYEQYF. CDR3 DNA sequence: TGTGCCAGTAGTATAACGGGAGGCGTGTACGAGCAGTACTTC. The chain recombines TRBV19 with TRBJ2-7; 7 nucleotides line up with TRBD2. Germline CDR1 is LNHDA and CDR2 is SQIVND (reference sequence). There are 14 residues in the CDR3. V trimming: 2 bases; J trimming: 4 bases; junction bases outside the gene matches: 5.

The gene calls are TRBV6-1 and TRBJ1-5; 7 positions agree with TRBD1. The CDR3 has 16 residues. From germline, CDR1 is MNHNS and CDR2 SASEGT. V lost 4 bases, J lost 1 base, and 7 bases stayed unmatched. The CDR3 DNA follows: TGTGCCAGCAGTGCCGGAAGGACAGGAAGCAATCAGCCCCAGCATTTT. This encodes CASSAGRTGSNQPQHF.